The 20 T cell receptor beta chains presented below share a single source sample, sequenced in a study of blood T cell repertoires in COVID-19. Data came from immunoSEQ multiplex PCR; TCRdb stores just in-frame clones and leaves some out. This sample has fewer than 200,000 clones, with roughly four fifths found just once. What was sequenced was PBMCs or T cells enriched from blood (not recorded which). The receptors were sampled from a man in his fifties who had recovered from COVID-19.

The chain uses TRBV3-1 (or the pseudogene TRBV3-2) and TRBJ1-3, with TRBD1 as a possible D gene (6 bases). The CDR3 is 15 amino acids. V was trimmed by 2 bases and J by 0 bases, leaving 8 bases between them. CDR1 LGHDT and CDR2 YNNKEL come from the germline V gene (reference sequence). This CDR3 reads CASSQLQGSGNTIYF. The DNA for the CDR3 is TGTGCCAGCAGCCAACTACAGGGCTCTGGAAACACCATATATTTT.

The chain combines TRBV19 with TRBJ1-5; D gene ambiguous. The CDR3 length is 15 residues. Germline CDR1 and CDR2: LNHDA and SQIVND (reference sequence). Trimming pared 8 bases from V and 4 bases from J, leaving 18 bases between. The CDR3 nucleotides read TGTGCCAGTCGTGAGGGATCCGGCGGGAATCAGCCCCAGCATTTT. This sequence encodes CASREGSGGNQPQHF.

This clone was picked up a small number of times. The CDR3 DNA follows: TGTGCCAGCAGCGTCGGGACAACGGGAGGAGGTGAGCAGTTCTTC. It is translated as CASSVGTTGGGEQFF. This sequence joins TRBV9 and TRBJ2-1; TRBD2 might be the D (7 bases). Germline V gives CDR1 SGDLS, CDR2 YYNGEE. The CDR3 is 15 residues long. V lost 2 bases to trimming and J lost 9 bases, with 18 bases between them.

The chain combines TRBV30 with TRBJ1-2; D is unresolved. The CDR3 contains 14 residues. Per the germline V gene, CDR1 is GTSNPN and CDR2 is SVGIG (reference sequence). Trimming took off 1 base at V and 7 bases at J, with 16 bases between the two ends. CDR3 in amino acids: CAWSGSGRGFGYTF. CDR3 nucleotide sequence: TGTGCCTGGAGTGGGTCCGGACGGGGTTTTGGCTACACCTTC.

V is TRBV6-5 and J is TRBJ2-5, with D tentatively TRBD2 (6 bases). V lost 6 bases to trimming and J lost 9 bases, with 17 bases between them. From germline, CDR1 is MNHEY and CDR2 SVGAGI. This CDR3 has 13 residues. CDR3 sequence: CASRGLGYGAQYF. DNA of the CDR3: TGTGCCAGCAGGGGACTGGGGTATGGGGCCCAGTACTTC.

J is TRBJ2-7 and V is TRBV9, with TRBD1 matching 7 bases. The length of the CDR3 is 16 residues. Per the germline V gene, CDR1 is SGDLS and CDR2 is YYNGEE. V gave up 3 bases and J gave up 2 bases; unmatched junction bases: 11. The CDR3: CASSETGTANTYEQYF. CDR3 in DNA: TGTGCCAGCAGCGAGACCGGGACAGCGAACACCTACGAGCAGTACTTC.

This chain uses TRBV11-2 with TRBJ1-5, with TRBD1 matching over 8 bases. The germline gives CDR1 SGHAT, CDR2 FQNNGV. J gave up 3 bases and V 0 bases, and 4 bases lay outside the gene matches. The CDR3 runs 16 residues. CDR3 sequence reads: CASSLDGTGVNQPQHF. In DNA form, the CDR3 reads TGTGCCAGCAGCTTAGATGGGACAGGAGTCAATCAGCCCCAGCATTTT.

The genes are TRBV11-2 and TRBJ2-7; 10 bases fit TRBD1. This CDR3 contains 15 residues. V lost 4 bases, J lost 1 base, and 4 bases stayed unmatched. Germline V lookup: CDR1 SGHAT, CDR2 FQNNGV. CDR3 DNA sequence: TGTGCCAGCAGCTGGGGGACAGGGGTTTCCTACGAGCAGTACTTC. Translating gives CASSWGTGVSYEQYF.

The chain combines TRBV9 with TRBJ1-4; 7 nucleotides align to TRBD1. CDR3 length: 14 amino acids. Losses at the gene ends were 4 bases for V and 8 bases for J; bases not matched to a gene: 8. The germline V gene has CDR1 SGDLS and CDR2 YYNGEE. The CDR3 DNA follows: TGTGCCAGCAGCTCGGGGACAGTCCCGGAAAAACTGTTTTTT. Protein sequence: CASSSGTVPEKLFF.

The DNA of the CDR3 is TGTGCCAGCAGCCAAACAGGGGGTGGGGATTCACCCCTCCACTTT. Its protein product is CASSQTGGGDSPLHF. J is TRBJ1-6 and V is TRBV7-6; 8 bases agree with TRBD1. Germline assignment: CDR1 SGHVS and CDR2 FNYEAQ. This CDR3 contains 15 residues. Trimming removed 5 bases from V and 8 bases from J; junction bases left unmatched: 8.

V is TRBV6-5 and J is TRBJ2-7; TRBD1 matches 12 bases. Germline CDR1 is MNHEY and CDR2 is SVGAGI. The CDR3 has 15 residues. The V gene end was trimmed by 6 bases and the J gene end by 2 bases; junction bases not matched to a gene: 5. The CDR3 protein is CASSTGTGGPYEQYF. For the CDR3, the DNA is TGTGCCAGCAGCACCGGGACAGGGGGCCCCTACGAGCAGTACTTC.

V and J are TRBV19 and TRBJ2-6, with 7 bases aligning to TRBD2. Trimming took 5 bases from V and 2 from J; bases not matched to a gene: 3. The germline V gene has CDR1 LNHDA and CDR2 SQIVND (reference sequence). This CDR3 has 15 residues. CDR3 amino acids: CASSPAGAGANVLTF. The CDR3 bases are TGTGCCAGTAGTCCCGCGGGGGCTGGGGCCAACGTCCTGACTTTC. Looking up the rest from reference TRBV19 and TRBJ2-6 gives the full variable domain: DGGITQSPKYLFRKEGQNVTLSCEQNLNHDAMYWYRQDPGQGLRLIYYSQIVNDFQKGDIAEGYSVSREKKESFPLTVTSAQKNPTAFYLCASSPAGAGANVLTFGAGSRLTVL.

The rearrangement joins TRBV5-1 to TRBJ2-1; TRBD1 might be the D (5 bases). Germline assignment: CDR1 SGHRS and CDR2 YFSETQ. This CDR3 is 12 amino acids long. The V gene lost 4 bases and the J gene lost 6 bases, with 8 bases spanning the gap. The CDR3 spells CASSEGANEQFF. The CDR3 coding sequence is TGCGCCAGCAGCGAAGGGGCCAATGAGCAGTTCTTC. Based on the CDR3 plus reference TRBV5-1 and TRBJ2-1, the full variable domain is KAGVTQTPRYLIKTRGQQVTLSCSPISGHRSVSWYQQTPGQGLQFLFEYFSETQRNKGNFPGRFSGRQFSNSRSEMNVSTLELGDSALYLCASSEGANEQFFGPGTRLTVL.

This clone appeared a single time. The rearrangement joins TRBV11-1 to TRBJ2-5; D is perhaps TRBD1 (6 bases). The ends were cut back, 5 bases at V and 5 bases at J, with 15 bases in the middle. The CDR3 spans 14 residues. CDR1 is SGHAT, CDR2 FQDESV, per germline (reference sequence). CDR3 bases: TGTGCCAGCAGCCCACAGGGACGGTGGGAGACCCAGTACTTC. Protein: CASSPQGRWETQYF.

The V and J genes are TRBV11-2 and TRBJ1-5, with a tentative D call TRBD1 (6 bases). V lost 5 bases to trimming and J lost 4 bases, with 21 bases between them. The CDR3 runs 17 residues. Germline values: CDR1 SGHAT, CDR2 FQNNGV. In DNA, the CDR3 is TGTGCCAGCAGCCCGGGCAGGGGCGCGGGGGAGAATCAGCCCCAGCATTTT. It is translated as CASSPGRGAGENQPQHF.

This chain uses TRBV6-1 with TRBJ2-3, with 8 bases fitting TRBD1. This CDR3 has 15 amino acids. CDR1 is MNHNS and CDR2 is SASEGT in the germline V gene. Trimming took 1 base from V and 2 from J; bases not matched to a gene: 2. CDR3: CASSEEGQATDTQYF. DNA of the CDR3: TGTGCCAGCAGTGAAGAGGGACAGGCCACAGATACGCAGTATTTT.

This sequence joins TRBV7-6 and TRBJ2-5; 10 bases align to TRBD1. The CDR3 totals 16 residues. Germline CDR1 SGHVS, CDR2 FNYEAQ. V gave up 1 base and J gave up 4 bases; unmatched junction bases: 6. CDR3 DNA sequence: TGTGCCAGCAGCTTAGGAATCGGACAGGGGGGAGAGACCCAGTACTTC. The encoded protein is CASSLGIGQGGETQYF.

The genes are TRBV9 and TRBJ2-3, with 7 bases fitting TRBD2. Trimming took 3 bases from V and 2 from J; bases not matched to a gene: 6. Germline loops: CDR1 SGDLS, CDR2 YYNGEE. The CDR3 length is 15 residues. For the CDR3, the DNA is TGTGCCAGCAGCGGGGGGGGACTCCTCACAGATACGCAGTATTTT. Its protein is CASSGGGLLTDTQYF.

The J gene is TRBJ1-2, the V gene TRBV5-6; TRBD1 might be the D (5 bases). The CDR3 is 12 residues long. Per germline, CDR1 SGHDT and CDR2 YYEEEE. Trimming cost V 4 bases and J 6 bases, with 10 bases left between them. The CDR3 DNA follows: TGTGCCAGCAGCGGGGCCTGGGATGGCTACACCTTC. Its translation is CASSGAWDGYTF.

V and J are TRBV5-6 and TRBJ2-1, with TRBD1 matching 9 bases. The CDR3 is 14 residues long. From germline, CDR1 is SGHDT and CDR2 YYEEEE. V shed 2 bases, J shed 11 bases, and the junction held 8 bases outside the gene matches. The CDR3 region is CASSLYGTGNQQFF. CDR3 DNA sequence: TGTGCCAGCAGCTTATACGGGACAGGGAATCAGCAGTTCTTC.